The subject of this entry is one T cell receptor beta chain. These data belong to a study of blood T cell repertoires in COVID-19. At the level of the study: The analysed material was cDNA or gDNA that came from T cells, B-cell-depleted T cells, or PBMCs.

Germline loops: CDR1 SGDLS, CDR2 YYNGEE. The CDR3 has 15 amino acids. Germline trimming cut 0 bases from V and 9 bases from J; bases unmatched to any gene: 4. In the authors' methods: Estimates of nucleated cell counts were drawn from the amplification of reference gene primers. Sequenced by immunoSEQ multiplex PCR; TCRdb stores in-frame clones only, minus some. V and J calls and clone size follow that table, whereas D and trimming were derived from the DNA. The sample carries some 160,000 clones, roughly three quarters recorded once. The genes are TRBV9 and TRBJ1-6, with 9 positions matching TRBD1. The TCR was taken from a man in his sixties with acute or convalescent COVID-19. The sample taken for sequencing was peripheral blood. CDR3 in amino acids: CASSVGTGGSSPLHF. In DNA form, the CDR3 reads TGTGCCAGCAGCGTAGGCACAGGGGGCAGTTCACCCCTCCACTTT.